This is a list of T cell receptor beta chains from one sample in a study of PD-L1 blockade in urothelial cancer. TCRdb's table, derived via immunoSEQ multiplex PCR, lists solely in-frame clones and lacks some. The sample consists of some 89,000 clones, over 65% of them appearing once. Material: PBMCs, obtained around atezolizumab (anti-PD-L1) treatment. Receptors originate from a man aged 60-69 years with urothelial cancer. Both conserved end residues are part of each CDR3. Size values are once, few and many counts, or a class for expanded clones, and some rows have none.

CDR3 protein	V gene	J gene	clone size
CASSFRETQYF	TRBV28	TRBJ2-5	-
CAWRVGLANQETQYF	TRBV30	TRBJ2-5	-
CASRWTGEDTGELFF	TRBV7-3	TRBJ2-2	-
CASHHATRGNTEAFF	TRBV19	TRBJ1-1	-
CASSPTSGSSEQYF	TRBV18	TRBJ2-7	once
CAWSWQGSDNEQFF	TRBV30	TRBJ2-1	-
CASPRGTGGYFAFF	TRBV27	TRBJ1-1	-
CASSLEGTDYTSGAGELFF	TRBV5-1	TRBJ2-2	-
CASSYSTGPAYEQYF	TRBV6-5	TRBJ2-7	-
CASSLLTDSGNTIYF	TRBV11-1	TRBJ1-3	-
CASSFSGSSYNEQFF	TRBV6-4	TRBJ2-1	-
CASSSSRTGGSTDTQYF	TRBV5-1	TRBJ2-3	-
CASSFRGRDTEAFF	TRBV5-4	TRBJ1-1	-
CAWSVGGIRHYTF	TRBV30	TRBJ1-2	-
CASSLLWGSGVTNTGELFF	TRBV5-1	TRBJ2-2	once
CATSSFGQGVGQPQHF	TRBV15	TRBJ1-5	once
CASSTVGRAGTIYF	TRBV19	TRBJ1-3	-
CASSLSGGAPLSYGYTF	TRBV7-3	TRBJ1-2	-
CASSTDRPHSPLHF	TRBV27	TRBJ1-6	-
CASSPRQGGSTEAFF	TRBV18	TRBJ1-1	-
CASSEGAGLPYEQYF	TRBV10-1	TRBJ2-7	-
CASSERQGTEAFF	TRBV2	TRBJ1-1	-
CASSLAGAPGELFF	TRBV2	TRBJ2-2	-
CASSPQGLETQYF	TRBV5-6	TRBJ2-5	-
CASSQDRTGYNSPLHF	TRBV4-1	TRBJ1-6	once
CAWSLRDRWNQPQHF	TRBV30	TRBJ1-5	-
CASSPLQGYYNSPLHF	TRBV27	TRBJ1-6	-
CASSAGRNLDNEQFF	TRBV7-9	TRBJ2-1	-
CAWSVIDEQFF	TRBV30	TRBJ2-1	-
CASSVGTSGINEQFF	TRBV6-1	TRBJ2-1	-
CAWSPRETEAFF	TRBV30	TRBJ1-1	few
CASSFQGSFGNQPQHF	TRBV5-4	TRBJ1-5	-
CASSPPWGQVIDNEQFF	TRBV4-2	TRBJ2-1	-
CASSLVVSQVNEQFF	TRBV5-1	TRBJ2-1	-
CASSLAPYNEQFF	TRBV7-2	TRBJ2-1	-
CASSRGGGWANTGELFF	TRBV5-4	TRBJ2-2	-
CASSLQNEQYF	TRBV18	TRBJ2-7	-
CASSMGQVGEQYF	TRBV19	TRBJ2-7	-
CASSEREIAYNEQFF	TRBV2	TRBJ2-1	-
CASSLEASGFKNEQFF	TRBV5-1	TRBJ2-1	-
CASSLDRWNTEAFF	TRBV7-2	TRBJ1-1	-
CATTDRGLGQPQHF	TRBV10-2	TRBJ1-5	-
CASSEGTGTSYEQYF	TRBV9	TRBJ2-7	-
CSAKQGESAFF	TRBV20-1	TRBJ1-1	few
CAGCAGTGANYGYTF	TRBV4-3	TRBJ1-2	-
CASSQELSNADTQYF	TRBV4-2	TRBJ2-3	-
CASSTRLAGKAGELFF	TRBV11-2	TRBJ2-2	-
CASSTSTDTQYF	TRBV10-1	TRBJ2-3	-
CASSRTGNEKLFF	TRBV9	TRBJ1-4	-